This T cell receptor beta chain emerged from a study of Ad26.COV2.S vaccination and SARS-CoV-2 variants. About the study: Ad26.COV2.S was injected intramuscularly once or twice, 56 days apart.

Clones were read by immunoSEQ multiplex PCR, and TCRdb kept only the in-frame ones, dropping some. The sample contains some 320,000 clones, approximately 80% of which appear only once. Treatment described: around 19 received Ad26.COV2.S at low or high dose, single or two shots; about 5 received placebo; per-sample allocation not given. It was on day 63 after the first vaccine or placebo injection that samples were taken. In the vaccine, an Ad26 vector expressed the SARS-CoV-2 spike of the Wuhan strain. The V end was cut by 6 bases, the J end by 5 bases, with 8 bases between. This CDR3 spans 12 amino acids. CDR1 and CDR2 from the germline V gene are LNHNV and YYDKDF (reference sequence).

The chain combines TRBV15 with TRBJ2-1; D gene uncertain. This specimen was peripheral blood, taken in a trial of Ad26.COV2.S vaccine versus placebo. This receptor was obtained from a person aged 18-60 years who received the Ad26.COV2.S COVID-19 vaccine or a placebo. CDR3 sequence reads: CATSGSDNEQFF. Here the CDR3 DNA reads TGTGCCACCAGTGGGTCTGACAATGAGCAGTTCTTC.